The 15 T cell receptor beta chains presented below share a single source sample, sequenced in a study of patients and donors after allogeneic stem cell transplantation. One entry per CDR3 protein, called by TCRdb with MiXCR from the RT-PCR reads. The table shows around 240,000 distinct CDR3 sequences, with about 14% occurring only once. The sequenced sample consisted of blood, either unsorted or a sorted T cell fraction (not recorded which). The receptors shown here come from a human donor who was either an allogeneic HSCT recipient or a stem cell or donor lymphocyte infusion donor (not recorded which). It is not recorded whose cells these are; they may come from a transplant donor.

This clonotype was detected only a few times. The chain employs TRBV6-5 and TRBJ1-1, with D unclear. CDR1 and CDR2 from the germline V gene are MNHEY and SVGAGI. The CDR3 spans 15 residues. Between the trimmed V and J ends, which lost 0 bases and 7 bases, there was a span of 15 bases. The CDR3 loop is CASSYSRGQDHEAFF. The CDR3 DNA reads TGTGCCAGCAGTTACTCGAGAGGTCAAGACCATGAAGCTTTCTTT.

This clonotype has ten or more counts. The gene calls are TRBV27 and TRBJ1-2, with D possibly matching TRBD1 (5 bases). CDR1 and CDR2 from the germline V gene are MNHEY and SMNVEV (reference sequence). Trimming removed 8 bases at V and 0 bases at J, with 13 bases between. This CDR3 comprises 14 residues. The CDR3 here is CASQESGANYGYTF. The CDR3 region has the DNA TGTGCCAGCCAGGAGTCGGGGGCTAACTATGGCTACACCTTC.

The chain carries TRBV20-1 and TRBJ2-3; D remains unclear. The ends were cut back, 0 bases at V and 1 base at J, with 5 bases in the middle. This CDR3 comprises 13 residues. CDR1 is DFQATT, CDR2 SNEGSKA, per germline (reference sequence). The CDR3 coding sequence is TGCAGTGCTAGAGATCTCGGCACAGATACGCAGTATTTT. This codes for CSARDLGTDTQYF.

This CDR3 is CASSKTGGAGTEAFF. For the CDR3, the DNA is TGTGCCAGCAGCAAAACAGGGGGCGCGGGCACTGAAGCTTTCTTT. The genes are TRBV4-2 and TRBJ1-1; 9 bases are a match to TRBD1. The junction had 8 bases not matched to a gene; V was cut back by 5 bases and J by 4 bases. CDR3 size: 15 residues. CDR1 and CDR2 from the germline V gene are LGHNA and YNFKEQ.

This clonotype was observed many times. CDR3 nucleotides: TGCAGCGCCCGAACCCTGACTAGCGGTAACAATGAGCAGTTCTTC. It is translated as CSARTLTSGNNEQFF. The chain joins TRBV29-1 to TRBJ2-1; 9 positions match TRBD2. The CDR3 loop spans 15 amino acids. CDR1 is SQVTM and CDR2 is ANQGSEA in the germline V gene. The trim removed 7 bases at V and 5 bases at J, leaving 12 bases unmatched.

This clonotype appeared many times. The rearrangement uses TRBV27 and TRBJ2-7; D is ambiguous. Germline CDR1 MNHEY, CDR2 SMNVEV (reference sequence). Trimming took 7 bases from V and 5 from J, leaving 15 bases between them. This CDR3 region has 13 residues. CDR3 DNA sequence: TGTGCCAGCATCCCCCCGCTCTCTCACGAGCAGTACTTC. Residues: CASIPPLSHEQYF.

The J gene is TRBJ2-7, the V gene TRBV20-1, with TRBD2 as a possible D gene (5 bases). Germline V lookup: CDR1 DFQATT, CDR2 SNEGSKA (reference sequence). The CDR3 is 13 amino acids. V lost 5 bases and J 4 bases, leaving 15 bases between the germline ends. The CDR3 DNA follows: TGCAGTGCTGGCTCCAGTTCGGGATACGAGCAGTACTTC. This encodes CSAGSSSGYEQYF.

This clonotype was seen a handful of times. V and J are TRBV9 and TRBJ2-2; 10 bases are shared with TRBD2. The CDR3 has 16 amino acids. After removal of 0 bases from V and 6 bases from J, the junction contained 5 bases not matched to a gene. Looked up from germline, CDR1 is SGDLS and CDR2 is YYNGEE. The CDR3 nucleotides read TGTGCCAGCAGCGTAGGTCCGAGCGGGGGGGCCGGGGAGCTGTTTTTT. Amino acids: CASSVGPSGGAGELFF.

This clonotype was detected only a few times. The chain joins TRBV29-1 to TRBJ2-3; 9 positions agree with TRBD2. Germline CDR1 reads SQVTM; CDR2 reads ANQGSEA. This CDR3 comprises 16 residues. Trimming cost V 1 base and J 2 bases; bases outside gene matches: 7. The CDR3 region is CSVEGSSGDHTDTQYF. The CDR3 DNA reads TGCAGCGTTGAAGGCTCTAGCGGGGACCACACAGATACGCAGTATTTT.

This chain uses TRBV12-3 or TRBV12-4 with TRBJ1-1; TRBD1 aligns across 10 bases. The CDR3 covers 15 residues. The V and J ends lost 5 bases and 7 bases, in that order; junction bases with no gene match: 10. CDR3 DNA sequence: TGTGCCAGCAGTCCCCTCGGGACAGGGGAGGGTGAAGCTTTCTTT. Translated: CASSPLGTGEGEAFF.

This clonotype came up many times. This sequence joins TRBV7-2 and TRBJ1-5, with D unresolved. This CDR3 is 15 amino acids long. CDR1 and CDR2 (germline): SGHTA, FQGNSA. With 0 bases removed from V and 7 bases from J, the gap between germline ends came to 13 bases. The CDR3 here is CASSLATALLQPQHF. In nucleotides, the CDR3 is TGTGCCAGCAGCTTAGCCACAGCATTACTCCAGCCCCAGCATTTT.

This clonotype was counted ten times or more. The chain has TRBV2 and TRBJ1-1; the match to TRBD1 covers 8 bases. The CDR3 consists of 17 residues. Trimming took 5 bases from V and 0 from J; bases not matched to a gene: 11. Germline CDR1 is SNHLY and CDR2 is FYNNEI. CDR3 in DNA: TGTGCCAGCAGTAGCCGACAGGGGCCAAACATGAACACTGAAGCTTTCTTT. This gives the protein CASSSRQGPNMNTEAFF.

The J gene is TRBJ2-1, the V gene TRBV10-3, with TRBD2 matching over 11 bases. The CDR3 length is 17 residues. The germline V gene encodes CDR1 ENHRY and CDR2 SYGVKD. J gave up 5 bases and V 6 bases, and 12 bases lay outside the gene matches. The CDR3 loop reads CAIRRAEGTSGNNEQFF. For the CDR3, the DNA is TGTGCCATCAGGCGGGCCGAAGGGACTAGCGGTAACAATGAGCAGTTCTTC.

This clonotype has more than one count but fewer than ten. The gene calls are TRBV20-1 and TRBJ2-5; D perhaps matches TRBD1 (6 bases). Per germline, CDR1 DFQATT and CDR2 SNEGSKA (reference sequence). The CDR3 covers 14 residues. V dropped 2 bases and J dropped 1 base, with 11 bases sitting between them. The CDR3: CSARSDRTQETQYF. CDR3 DNA: TGCAGTGCTAGATCAGACAGGACCCAAGAGACCCAGTACTTC.

This clonotype was counted ten times or more. The J gene is TRBJ1-4, the V gene TRBV5-1; 8 bases are a match to TRBD1. Germline-derived CDR1 and CDR2 are SGHRS and YFSETQ. V trimming: 3 bases; J trimming: 3 bases; junction bases outside the gene matches: 4. This CDR3 spans 15 amino acids. CDR3 region: CASSSTGEANEKLFF. In DNA form, the CDR3 reads TGCGCCAGCAGCTCGACAGGGGAGGCTAATGAAAAACTGTTTTTT. Drawing the rest from reference TRBV5-1 and TRBJ1-4, the complete variable domain is KAGVTQTPRYLIKTRGQQVTLSCSPISGHRSVSWYQQTPGQGLQFLFEYFSETQRNKGNFPGRFSGRQFSNSRSEMNVSTLELGDSALYLCASSSTGEANEKLFFGSGTQLSVL.